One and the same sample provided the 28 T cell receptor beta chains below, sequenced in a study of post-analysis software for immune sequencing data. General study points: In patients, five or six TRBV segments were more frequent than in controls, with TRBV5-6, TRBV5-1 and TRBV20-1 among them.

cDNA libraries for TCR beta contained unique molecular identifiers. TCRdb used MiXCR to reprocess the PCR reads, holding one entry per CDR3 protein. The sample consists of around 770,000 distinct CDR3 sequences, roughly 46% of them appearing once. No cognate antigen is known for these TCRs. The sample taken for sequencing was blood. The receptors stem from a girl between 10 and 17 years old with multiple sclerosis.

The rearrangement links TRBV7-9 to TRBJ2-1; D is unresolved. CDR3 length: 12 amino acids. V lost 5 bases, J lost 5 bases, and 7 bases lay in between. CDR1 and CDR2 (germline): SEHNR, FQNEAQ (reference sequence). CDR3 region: CASSTPNNEQFF. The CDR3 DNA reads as TGTGCCAGCAGCACTCCAAACAATGAGCAGTTCTTC.

CDR3 in amino acids: CAISGTGEETQFF. For the CDR3, the DNA is TGTGCCATCAGTGGGACAGGGGAGGAGACCCAGTTCTTC. The chain employs TRBV10-3 and TRBJ2-1; 9 bases match TRBD1. The CDR3 totals 13 residues. Germline V gene lookup returns CDR1 ENHRY and CDR2 SYGVKD. V trimming: 4 bases; J trimming: 13 bases; junction bases outside the gene matches: 8.

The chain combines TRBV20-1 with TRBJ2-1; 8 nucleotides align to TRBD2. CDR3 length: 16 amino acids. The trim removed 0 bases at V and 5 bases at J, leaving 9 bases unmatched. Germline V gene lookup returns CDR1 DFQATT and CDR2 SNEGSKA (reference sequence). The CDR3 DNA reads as TGCAGTGCTAGAGATCTCAAGACTAGCGACCACAATGAGCAGTTCTTC. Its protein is CSARDLKTSDHNEQFF.

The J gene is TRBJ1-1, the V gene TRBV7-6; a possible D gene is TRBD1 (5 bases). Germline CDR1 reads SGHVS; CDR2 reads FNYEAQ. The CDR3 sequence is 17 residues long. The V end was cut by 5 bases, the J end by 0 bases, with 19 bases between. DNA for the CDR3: TGTGCCAGCAGCCCCGGGACCGGCGGTCAGATGAACACTGAAGCTTTCTTT. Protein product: CASSPGTGGQMNTEAFF.

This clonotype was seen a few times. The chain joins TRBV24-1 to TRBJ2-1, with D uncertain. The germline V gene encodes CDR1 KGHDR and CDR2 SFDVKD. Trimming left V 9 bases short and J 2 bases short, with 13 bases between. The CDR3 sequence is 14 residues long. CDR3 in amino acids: CATSLGATYNEQFF. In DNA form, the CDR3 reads TGTGCCACCTCTCTTGGAGCGACCTACAATGAGCAGTTCTTC.

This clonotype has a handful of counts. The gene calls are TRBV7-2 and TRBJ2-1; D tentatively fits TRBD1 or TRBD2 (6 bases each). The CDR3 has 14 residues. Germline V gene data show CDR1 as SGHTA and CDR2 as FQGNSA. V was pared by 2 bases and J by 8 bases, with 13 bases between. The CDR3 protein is CASSLWSGGYEQFF. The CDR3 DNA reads TGTGCCAGCAGCTTATGGTCCGGGGGCTATGAGCAGTTCTTC.

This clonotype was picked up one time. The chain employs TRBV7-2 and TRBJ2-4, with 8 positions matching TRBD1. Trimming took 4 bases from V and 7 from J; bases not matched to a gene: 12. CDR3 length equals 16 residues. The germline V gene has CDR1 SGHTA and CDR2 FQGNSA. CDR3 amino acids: CASSSRTDRGRNIQYF. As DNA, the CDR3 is TGTGCCAGCAGCTCGCGTACCGACAGGGGCAGGAACATTCAGTACTTC.

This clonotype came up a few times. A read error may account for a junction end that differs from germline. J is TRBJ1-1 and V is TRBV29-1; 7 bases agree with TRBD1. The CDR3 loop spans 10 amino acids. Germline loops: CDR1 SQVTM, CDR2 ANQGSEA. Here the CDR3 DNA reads TGCAGCGGTGAACAGGGGTCAGCTTTCTTT. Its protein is CSGEQGSAFF.

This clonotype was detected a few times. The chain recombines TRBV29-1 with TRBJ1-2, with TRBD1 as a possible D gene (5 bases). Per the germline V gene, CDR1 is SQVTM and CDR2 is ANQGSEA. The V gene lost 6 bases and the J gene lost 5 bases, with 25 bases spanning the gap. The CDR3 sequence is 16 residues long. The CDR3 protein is CSVGGLQTTYPYGYTF. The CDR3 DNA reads TGCAGCGTGGGGGGACTGCAGACCACCTATCCTTATGGCTACACCTTC.

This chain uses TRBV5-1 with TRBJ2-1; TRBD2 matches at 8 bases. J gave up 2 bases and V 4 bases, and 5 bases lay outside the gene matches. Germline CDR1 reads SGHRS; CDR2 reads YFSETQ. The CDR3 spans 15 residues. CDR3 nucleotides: TGCGCCAGCAGCCAGACTAGCGACCCCTACAATGAGCAGTTCTTC. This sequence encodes CASSQTSDPYNEQFF.

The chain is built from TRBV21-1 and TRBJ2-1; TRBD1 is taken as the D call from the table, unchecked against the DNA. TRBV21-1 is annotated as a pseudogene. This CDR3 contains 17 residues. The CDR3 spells CASSKTGTYSSYNEQFF. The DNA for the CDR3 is TGTGCCAGCAGCAAAACCGGGACGTACAGCTCCTACAATGAGCAGTTCTTC.

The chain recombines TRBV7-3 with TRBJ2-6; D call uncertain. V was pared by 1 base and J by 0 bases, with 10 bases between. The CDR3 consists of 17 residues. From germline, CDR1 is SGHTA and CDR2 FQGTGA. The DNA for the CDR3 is TGTGCCAGCAGCTTAAGCGGCGGTCGCTCTGGGGCCAACGTCCTGACTTTC. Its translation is CASSLSGGRSGANVLTF.

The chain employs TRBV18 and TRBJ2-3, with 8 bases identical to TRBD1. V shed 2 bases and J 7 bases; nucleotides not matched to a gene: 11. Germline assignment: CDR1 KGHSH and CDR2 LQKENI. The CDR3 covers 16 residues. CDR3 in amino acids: CASSPSIGTGTYTQYF. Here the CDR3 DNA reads TGTGCCAGCTCACCAAGTATCGGGACAGGAACCTATACGCAGTATTTT.

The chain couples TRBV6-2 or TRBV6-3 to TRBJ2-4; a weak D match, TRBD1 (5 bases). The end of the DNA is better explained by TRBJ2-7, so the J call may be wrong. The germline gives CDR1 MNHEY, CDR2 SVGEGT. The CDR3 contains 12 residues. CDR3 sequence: CASREGDYEQYF. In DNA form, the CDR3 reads TGTGCCAGCAGGGAAGGGGATTACGAGCAGTACTTC.

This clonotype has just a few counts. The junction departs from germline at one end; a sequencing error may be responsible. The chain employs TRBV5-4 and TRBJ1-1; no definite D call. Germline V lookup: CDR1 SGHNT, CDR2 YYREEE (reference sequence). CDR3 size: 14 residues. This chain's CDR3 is CACSPRSTNTEAFF. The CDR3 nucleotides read TGTGCCTGCAGCCCCAGGTCCACGAACACTGAAGCTTTCTTT.

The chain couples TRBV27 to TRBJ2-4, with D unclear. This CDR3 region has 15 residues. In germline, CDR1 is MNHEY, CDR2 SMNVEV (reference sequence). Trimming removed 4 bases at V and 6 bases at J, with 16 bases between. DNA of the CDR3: TGTGCCAGCAGTTCGTTGGGCAGAACACGAAACATTCAGTACTTC. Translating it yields CASSSLGRTRNIQYF.

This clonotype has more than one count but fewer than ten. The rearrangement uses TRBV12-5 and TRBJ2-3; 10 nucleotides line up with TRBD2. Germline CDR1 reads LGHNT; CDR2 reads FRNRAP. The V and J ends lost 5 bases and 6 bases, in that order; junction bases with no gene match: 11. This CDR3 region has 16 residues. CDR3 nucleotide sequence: TGTGCTAGTGGTCAAACCGGGACTAGCGTGTCGGATACGCAGTATTTT. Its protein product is CASGQTGTSVSDTQYF.

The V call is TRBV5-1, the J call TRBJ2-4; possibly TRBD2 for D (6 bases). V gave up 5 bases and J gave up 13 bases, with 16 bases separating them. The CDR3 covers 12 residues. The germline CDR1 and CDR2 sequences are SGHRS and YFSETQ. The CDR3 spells CASSTGSHAQYF. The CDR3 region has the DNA TGCGCCAGCAGTACCGGGAGCCATGCGCAGTACTTC.

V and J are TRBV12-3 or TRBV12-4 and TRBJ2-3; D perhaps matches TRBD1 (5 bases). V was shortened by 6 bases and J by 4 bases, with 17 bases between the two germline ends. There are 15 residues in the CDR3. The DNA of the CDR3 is TGTGCCAGCAGGCCCTCGATGGGGCCACCAGATACGCAGTATTTT. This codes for CASRPSMGPPDTQYF.

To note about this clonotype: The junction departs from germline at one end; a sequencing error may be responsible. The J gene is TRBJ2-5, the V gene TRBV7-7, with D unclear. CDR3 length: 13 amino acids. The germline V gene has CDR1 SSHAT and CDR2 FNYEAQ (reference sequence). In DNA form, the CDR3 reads TGTGCTAGCAGCTTAAGCAACCAAGAGACCCAGTACTTC. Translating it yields CASSLSNQETQYF.

CDR3 sequence: CASRRTGGGDQPQHF. CDR3 DNA sequence: TGTGCCAGCCGAAGGACAGGGGGCGGCGATCAGCCCCAGCATTTT. The chain uses TRBV6-5 and TRBJ1-5; 11 bases line up with TRBD1. CDR3 size: 15 residues. CDR1 and CDR2 from the germline V gene are MNHEY and SVGAGI. J was trimmed by 5 bases and V by 8 bases; bases with no gene match: 8.

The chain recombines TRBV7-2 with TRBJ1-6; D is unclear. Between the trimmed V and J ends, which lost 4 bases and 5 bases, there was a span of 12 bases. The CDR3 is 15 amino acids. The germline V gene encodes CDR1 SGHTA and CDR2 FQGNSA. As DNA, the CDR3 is TGTGCCAGCAGCTGGCGACTGGGAGATAATTCACCCCTCCACTTT. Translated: CASSWRLGDNSPLHF.

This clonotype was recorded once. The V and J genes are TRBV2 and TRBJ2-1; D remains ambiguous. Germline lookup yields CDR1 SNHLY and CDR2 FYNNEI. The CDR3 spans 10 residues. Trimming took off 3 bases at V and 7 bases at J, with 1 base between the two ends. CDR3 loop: CASSENEQFF. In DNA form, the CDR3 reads TGTGCCAGCAGTGAGAATGAGCAGTTCTTC.

This CDR3 is CASSTPQGSDEQFF. The CDR3 region has the DNA TGTGCCAGCAGTACCCCCCAGGGGTCGGATGAGCAGTTCTTC. The chain joins TRBV25-1 to TRBJ2-1; weak D call: TRBD1 (6 bases). The V end was cut by 5 bases, the J end by 8 bases, with 16 bases between. CDR1 is MGHDK and CDR2 is SYGVNS in the germline V gene. This CDR3 is 14 amino acids long. The whole variable domain, remainder taken from reference TRBV25-1 and TRBJ2-1, is EADIYQTPRYLVIGTGKKITLECSQTMGHDKMYWYQQDPGMELHLIHYSYGVNSTEKGDLSSESTVSRIRTEHFPLTLESARPSHTSQYLCASSTPQGSDEQFFGPGTRLTVL.

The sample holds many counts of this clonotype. CDR3 region: CASSDSRRSSYNEQFF. The CDR3 DNA reads as TGTGCCAGCAGTGACTCAAGGAGAAGCTCCTACAATGAGCAGTTCTTC. The chain joins TRBV6-4 to TRBJ2-1, with D uncertain. In germline, CDR1 is MRHNA, CDR2 SNTAGT. This CDR3 is built from 16 residues. V was pared by 0 bases and J by 0 bases, with 9 bases between.

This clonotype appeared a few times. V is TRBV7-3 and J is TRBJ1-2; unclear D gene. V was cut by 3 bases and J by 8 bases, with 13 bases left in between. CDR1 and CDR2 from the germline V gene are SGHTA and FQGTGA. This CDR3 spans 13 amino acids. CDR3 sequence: CASSLEAGGGYTF. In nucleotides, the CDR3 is TGTGCCAGCAGCTTGGAGGCGGGAGGAGGCTACACCTTC.

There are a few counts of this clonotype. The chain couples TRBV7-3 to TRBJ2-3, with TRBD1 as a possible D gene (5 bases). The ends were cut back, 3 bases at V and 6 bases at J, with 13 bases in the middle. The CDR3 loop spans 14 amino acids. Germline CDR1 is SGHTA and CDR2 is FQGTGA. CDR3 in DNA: TGTGCCAGCAGCTTGGGGCTCTCACATGATACGCAGTATTTT. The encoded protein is CASSLGLSHDTQYF. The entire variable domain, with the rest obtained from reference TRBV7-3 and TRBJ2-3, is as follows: GAGVSQTPSNKVTEKGKYVELRCDPISGHTALYWYRQSLGQGPEFLIYFQGTGAADDSGLPNDRFFAVRPEGSVSTLKIQRTERGDSAVYLCASSLGLSHDTQYFGPGTRLTVL.

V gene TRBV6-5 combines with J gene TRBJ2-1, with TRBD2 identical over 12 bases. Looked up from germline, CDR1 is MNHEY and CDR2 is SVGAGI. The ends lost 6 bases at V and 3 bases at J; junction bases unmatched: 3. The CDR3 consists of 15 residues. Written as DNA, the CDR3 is TGTGCCAGCAGAATGGGACTAGCGGGCTACAATGAGCAGTTCTTC. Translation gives CASRMGLAGYNEQFF.